This TCR beta chain stems from a study of T cell clones after liver transplantation. Produced via immunoSEQ multiplex PCR; TCRdb's table is partial and in-frame only. This sample has fewer than 80,000 clones, with about 85% found just once. For this clone: The junction and the germline gene differ at one end; a read error may be behind it. The sample has other DNA sequences that encode this CDR3 too.

Germline CDR1 reads SGHRS; CDR2 reads YFSETQ. CDR3 size: 16 residues. Source: CD4+ T cells from blood, taken around 48 months after liver transplant. The sequence came from a human patient who received a liver transplant. Some T cells may arise from the graft donor. V gene TRBV5-1 combines with J gene TRBJ1-2; possibly TRBD1 for D (5 bases). The DNA of the CDR3 is TGCGCCAGCAGCTTGGGGGGGACCCAATCCCTCGATGGTTACACCTTC. Translated: CASSLGGTQSLDGYTF.